This T cell receptor beta chain was identified during a study of CD8 T cells in ankylosing spondylitis. Concerning this clonotype itself: Antigen unknown.

General study results and limits: Previously reported in reactive arthritis synovial fluid and blood were some of the motif variants. Among TCR beta sequences, a motif of fewer than 10 highly homologous variants appeared characteristic of ankylosing spondylitis blood.

It was by quantitative 5'-RACE with molecular barcodes that TCR beta libraries were made. TCRdb called the 5' RACE reads again in MiXCR, with one record for every CDR3 protein. The sample lists hundreds of thousands of distinct CDR3 sequences, more than 15% occurring once. The receptor's source is a male donor with ankylosing spondylitis. The material sequenced was blood, either unsorted or a sorted T cell fraction (not recorded which).

DNA of the CDR3: TGCAGCGGAAGAGGTGGGGAGACCCAGTACTTC. Residues: CSGRGGETQYF. The V and J genes are TRBV29-1 and TRBJ2-5, with D unclear. Germline loops: CDR1 SQVTM, CDR2 ANQGSEA. The germline V and J ends were trimmed by 7 bases and 5 bases, with 11 bases remaining between them. There are 11 residues in the CDR3.